This TCR beta chain was captured by sequencing in a study of cytomegalovirus exposure and HLA in healthy donors. The study's findings and limits: According to a later analysis, most TCR beta chains associated with CMV appeared HLA-restricted.

Primers included in the PCR were 60 Vbeta and 13 Jbeta primers. Profiled with immunoSEQ multiplex PCR; TCRdb holds only in-frame clones, not every one. Here the sample spans hundreds of thousands of clones, around 78% being singletons. In this sample, this clone turned up a few times. Its antigen remains unidentified. V lost 4 bases to trimming and J lost 5 bases; unmatched junction nucleotides: 11. Germline V gives CDR1 LGHNA, CDR2 YNFKEQ. The CDR3 has 16 amino acids. Though probably carrying unrecorded immune exposures, donors were nominally healthy at sampling. The sequenced sample consisted of PBMCs. V gene TRBV4-2 combines with J gene TRBJ2-5; 9 bases align to TRBD2. The clonotype was recovered from a boy younger than 18 in good health and CMV-seronegative. The CDR3 is CASSRGAGGGGETQYF. In DNA, the CDR3 is TGTGCCAGCAGCCGGGGAGCGGGAGGAGGCGGGGAGACCCAGTACTTC.